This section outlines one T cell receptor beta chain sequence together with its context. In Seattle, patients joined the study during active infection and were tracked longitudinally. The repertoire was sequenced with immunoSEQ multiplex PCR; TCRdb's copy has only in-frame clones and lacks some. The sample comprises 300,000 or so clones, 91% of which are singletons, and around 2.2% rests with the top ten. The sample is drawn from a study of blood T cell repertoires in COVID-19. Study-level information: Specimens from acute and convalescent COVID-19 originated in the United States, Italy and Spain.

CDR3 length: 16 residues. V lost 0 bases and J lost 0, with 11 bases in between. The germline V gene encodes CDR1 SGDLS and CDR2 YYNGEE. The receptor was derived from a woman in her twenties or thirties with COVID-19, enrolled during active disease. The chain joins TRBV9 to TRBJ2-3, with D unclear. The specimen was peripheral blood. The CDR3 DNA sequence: TGTGCCAGCAGCGTAGGGGTCTTACTAAGCACAGATACGCAGTATTTT. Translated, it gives CASSVGVLLSTDTQYF.